One sample yielded the 3 T cell receptor beta chains listed below, sequenced in a study of blood T cells in healthy people across ages. The authors ran a second PCR of 7 to 11 cycles using a sample-barcoded 5' primer and a J-beta primer mix. TCRdb independently ran MiXCR on the 5' RACE reads; one entry per CDR3 protein. The sample records around 1,600,000 distinct CDR3 sequences, about 42% being singletons. Sequencing was done on a sample of blood. The receptors were sampled from a woman in her late teens or twenties in good health.

The chain is built from TRBV11-3 and TRBJ2-5; D might be TRBD1 (6 bases). The CDR3 extends over 17 amino acids. In germline, CDR1 is SGHNT, CDR2 YENEEA. The V and J ends lost 5 bases and 5 bases respectively, with 24 bases between them. The CDR3 nucleotides are TGTGCCAGCAGCAGTCCCCCCCCGGGACAATTGGGGGAGACCCAGTACTTC. Translation gives CASSSPPPGQLGETQYF.

The V and J genes are TRBV7-2 and TRBJ1-6; TRBD1 might be the D (6 bases). The germline V gene encodes CDR1 SGHTA and CDR2 FQGNSA. V was cut by 3 bases and J by 8 bases, with 17 bases left in between. This CDR3 has 16 amino acids. The CDR3 DNA sequence: TGTGCCAGCAGCTTGAGACGGGGGGGCCCTGATTCACCCCTCCACTTT. This gives the protein CASSLRRGGPDSPLHF.

V usage is TRBV9 and J usage is TRBJ2-1; 9 bases align to TRBD2. Germline CDR1 SGDLS, CDR2 YYNGEE. This CDR3 has 16 amino acids. With 1 base clipped from V and 1 base from J, the junction kept 3 bases outside the gene matches. CDR3 DNA sequence: TGTGCCAGCAGCGTAATCCTAGCGGGATCCTACAATGAGCAGTTCTTC. It codes for CASSVILAGSYNEQFF. Supplemented by reference TRBV9 and TRBJ2-1, the full variable domain reads DSGVTQTPKHLITATGQRVTLRCSPRSGDLSVYWYQQSLDQGLQFLIQYYNGEERAKGNILERFSAQQFPDLHSELNLSSLELGDSALYFCASSVILAGSYNEQFFGPGTRLTVL.